This T cell receptor (beta chain) was profiled in a study of response to subunit inactivated influenza vaccine. Study outcomes and limitations: Authors suggested each seasonal influenza vaccination recruits few new T cells.

This clonotype has a handful of counts. Its specificity is not known. V was cut by 0 bases and J by 9 bases, with 14 bases left in between. The germline V gene has CDR1 ENHRY and CDR2 SYGVKD. The length of the CDR3 is 14 residues. TCRdb re-called the RT-PCR reads through MiXCR, storing one row per CDR3 protein. The table shows 600,000 to 850,000 distinct CDR3 sequences, with 14% occurring only once. This chain uses TRBV10-3 with TRBJ1-2; no clear D. This TCR was sampled from a man aged 45 to 65 who received an inactivated influenza vaccine. Sample: PBMCs from blood, taken less than 15 days before vaccination. Written as DNA, the CDR3 is TGTGCCATCAGTGAGTCGGGAGATAAAGGAAGCTACACCTTC. This sequence encodes CAISESGDKGSYTF.